Sequencing of this TCR beta chain was carried out in a study of blood T cell repertoires in COVID-19. About the research overall: There were acute and convalescent COVID-19 samples, and they came from the United States, Italy and Spain. The cDNA or gDNA used as material had been derived from T cells, B-cell-depleted T cells, or PBMCs.

CDR3 length: 14 amino acids. Trimming stripped 8 bases from V and 5 bases from J, with 18 bases between. CDR1 is MNHEY, CDR2 SMNVEV, per germline (reference sequence). Original processing notes: Amplification from reference gene primers served as the basis for estimated nucleated cell counts. The repertoire was sequenced with immunoSEQ multiplex PCR; TCRdb's copy has only in-frame clones and lacks some. V, J and clone size were drawn from that table, and D and trimming were deduced from the DNA. The sample gives roughly 15,000 clones, around four fifths of which show up once; around a quarter is in the top ten.

This rearrangement joins TRBV27 to TRBJ1-1; a weak D match, TRBD1 (6 bases). The sample consisted of peripheral blood. This TCR came from a woman aged 55-75 years with acute or convalescent COVID-19. CDR3 nucleotide sequence: TGTGCCAGCGTCCCGGGGGGCGCGAGTACTGAAGCTTTCTTT. It encodes CASVPGGASTEAFF.